The sequence of this T cell receptor (beta chain) was determined in a study of Ad26.COV2.S vaccination and SARS-CoV-2 variants. CDR1 is LNHDA and CDR2 is SQIVND in the germline V gene (reference sequence). The CDR3 totals 15 residues. V lost 5 bases and J 5 bases, leaving 18 bases between the germline ends. Sequencing used immunoSEQ multiplex PCR; TCRdb keeps in-frame clones, though not all of them. The profile shows a few hundred thousand clones, 83% of them singletons. Treatment given: some 20 received Ad26.COV2.S at low or high dose, single or two shots; about 5 received placebo; per-sample allocation not given. Vaccine and placebo recipients were sampled on day 63 after the first injection.

The rearrangement uses TRBV19 and TRBJ2-5; D perhaps matches TRBD2 (6 bases). The clonotype comes from a person aged 18 to 65 who received the Ad26.COV2.S COVID-19 vaccine or a placebo. The sample consisted of peripheral blood, taken in a trial of Ad26.COV2.S vaccine versus placebo. CDR3 sequence reads: CASSFNLGGRETQYF. CDR3 coding DNA: TGTGCCAGTAGTTTCAATCTGGGGGGACGGGAGACCCAGTACTTC. Full variable domain (remainder filled in from reference TRBV19 and TRBJ2-5): DGGITQSPKYLFRKEGQNVTLSCEQNLNHDAMYWYRQDPGQGLRLIYYSQIVNDFQKGDIAEGYSVSREKKESFPLTVTSAQKNPTAFYLCASSFNLGGRETQYFGPGTRLLVL.